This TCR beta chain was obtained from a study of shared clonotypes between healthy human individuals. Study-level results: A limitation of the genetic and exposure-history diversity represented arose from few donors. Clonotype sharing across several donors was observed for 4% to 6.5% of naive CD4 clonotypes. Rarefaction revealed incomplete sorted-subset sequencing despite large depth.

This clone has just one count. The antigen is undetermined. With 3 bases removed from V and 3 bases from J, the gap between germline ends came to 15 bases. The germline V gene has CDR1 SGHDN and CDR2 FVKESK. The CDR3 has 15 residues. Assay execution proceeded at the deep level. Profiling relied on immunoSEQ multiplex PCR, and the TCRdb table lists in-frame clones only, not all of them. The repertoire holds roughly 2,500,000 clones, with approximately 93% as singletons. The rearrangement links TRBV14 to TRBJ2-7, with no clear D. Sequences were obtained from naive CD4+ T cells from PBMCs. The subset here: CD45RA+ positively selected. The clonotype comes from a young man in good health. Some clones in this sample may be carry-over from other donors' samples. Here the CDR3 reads CASSHTRSGYYEQYF. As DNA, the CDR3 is TGTGCCAGCAGCCACACCCGGAGTGGTTACTACGAGCAGTACTTC. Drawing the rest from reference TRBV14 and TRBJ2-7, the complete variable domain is EAGVTQFPSHSVIEKGQTVTLRCDPISGHDNLYWYRRVMGKEIKFLLHFVKESKQDESGMPNNRFLAERTGGTYSTLKVQPAELEDSGVYFCASSHTRSGYYEQYFGPGTRLTVT.